Detailed here is one TCR beta chain. Its specificity is unknown. The data are from a study of T cells in localized non-small cell lung cancer. CDR1 and CDR2 from the germline V gene are MGHRA and YSYEKL. Trimming took off 5 bases at V and 7 bases at J, with 18 bases between the two ends. This CDR3 is built from 16 residues. Findings of the study overall: Out of the top 100 tumor clones, a median roughly 52 were seen in adjacent lung.

The table came from immunoSEQ multiplex PCR; TCRdb's copy has only in-frame clones and leaves some out. The table shows 35,000 or so clones, with about 83% occurring only once. The chain carries TRBV4-1 and TRBJ1-6; D gene unclear. Sequenced here: peripheral blood, sampled before any cancer treatment. This clonotype was sampled from a woman between 35 and 75 years old with stage I lung adenocarcinoma. The CDR3 is CASSKTPGSLNSPLHF. Here the CDR3 DNA reads TGCGCCAGCAGCAAGACCCCCGGCAGCTTAAATTCACCCCTCCACTTT.